The next 29 T cell receptor beta chains were all read from a single sample in a study of cytomegalovirus exposure and HLA in healthy donors. Vbeta (60) and Jbeta (13) primers were used in the PCR. This table comes from immunoSEQ multiplex PCR, and its TCRdb copy is limited to in-frame clones, with some not included. This table has 240,000 or so clones, approximately 81% appearing once. The sample was PBMCs. The receptors shown here come from a woman in her sixties in good health and CMV-seropositive.

This chain joins TRBV4-1 and TRBJ1-2, with 7 bases fitting TRBD1. Looked up from germline, CDR1 is MGHRA and CDR2 is YSYEKL. Unmatched junction bases numbered 4, after V lost 1 base and J lost 2 bases. The CDR3 is 15 residues long. The CDR3 reads CASSQAEDRNYGYTF. CDR3 bases: TGCGCCAGCAGCCAAGCAGAGGACAGGAACTATGGCTACACCTTC.

The V gene is TRBV20-1, the J gene TRBJ2-5; D gene ambiguous. This CDR3 contains 11 residues. The V gene lost 6 bases and the J gene lost 5 bases, with 10 bases spanning the gap. Per germline, CDR1 DFQATT and CDR2 SNEGSKA (reference sequence). CDR3: CSARSKETQYF. CDR3 DNA sequence: TGCAGTGCGAGGTCGAAGGAGACCCAGTACTTC.

This clone was seen more than once but under ten times. The genes are TRBV5-6 and TRBJ1-4; no clear D. This CDR3 spans 14 amino acids. V lost 3 bases and J 7 bases, leaving 13 bases between the germline ends. Germline CDR1 SGHDT, CDR2 YYEEEE. CDR3 protein: CASSSRRDLEKLFF. In nucleotides, the CDR3 is TGTGCCAGCAGCTCCCGCCGGGATCTTGAAAAACTGTTTTTT.

This chain connects TRBV4-1 to TRBJ2-1; D may be TRBD1 (6 bases). V lost 1 base, J lost 7 bases, and 14 bases lay in between. The germline V gene has CDR1 MGHRA and CDR2 YSYEKL. This CDR3 spans 15 amino acids. The CDR3 DNA reads TGCGCCAGCAGCCAAGCGCCCCAGGGGCTTAATGAGCAGTTCTTC. Its translation is CASSQAPQGLNEQFF.

This clone was counted only a few times. The chain couples TRBV4-1 to TRBJ2-5, with D possibly matching TRBD1 (6 bases). The CDR3 extends over 13 amino acids. The germline V and J ends were trimmed by 4 bases and 4 bases, with 10 bases remaining between them. Germline values: CDR1 MGHRA, CDR2 YSYEKL. CDR3 sequence reads: CASSRGQRETQYF. CDR3 coding DNA: TGCGCCAGCAGCCGGGGGCAGAGAGAGACCCAGTACTTC.

CDR3: CASGSGSGNTIYF. In nucleotides, the CDR3 is TGTGCCAGCGGTTCAGGGTCGGGAAACACCATATATTTT. The rearrangement joins TRBV28 to TRBJ1-3, with a weak D call TRBD1 (5 bases). Germline assignment: CDR1 MDHEN and CDR2 SYDVKM. Trimming left V 8 bases short and J 4 bases short, with 12 bases between. This CDR3 spans 13 amino acids.

DNA of the CDR3: TGTGCCAGCAGCGCTCCCGTTTTTAGCGGGAGTGCCGGGGGGAATGAGCAGTTCTTC. It translates to CASSAPVFSGSAGGNEQFF. The chain is built from TRBV9 and TRBJ2-1; TRBD2 matches 9 bases. This CDR3 has 19 residues. Germline trimming cut 3 bases from V and 7 bases from J; bases unmatched to any gene: 20. The germline V gene has CDR1 SGDLS and CDR2 YYNGEE.

The genes are TRBV9 and TRBJ2-7; 7 nucleotides align to TRBD2. Germline V gives CDR1 SGDLS, CDR2 YYNGEE. The V and J ends lost 3 bases and 5 bases, in that order; junction bases with no gene match: 11. The CDR3 totals 15 residues. The CDR3 protein is CASSASAGPENEQYF. CDR3 DNA: TGTGCCAGCAGCGCCTCAGCGGGGCCTGAGAACGAGCAGTACTTC. Together with reference TRBV9 and TRBJ2-7, the CDR3 gives the full variable domain: DSGVTQTPKHLITATGQRVTLRCSPRSGDLSVYWYQQSLDQGLQFLIQYYNGEERAKGNILERFSAQQFPDLHSELNLSSLELGDSALYFCASSASAGPENEQYFGPGTRLTVT.

This clone was observed a single time. This same CDR3 is encoded by further DNA sequences in the sample. The V gene is TRBV5-6, the J gene TRBJ2-3, with D perhaps TRBD2 (6 bases). The CDR3 extends over 16 amino acids. V dropped 4 bases and J dropped 0 bases, with 15 bases sitting between them. Germline V CDR1 and CDR2: SGHDT, YYEEEE. The CDR3 bases are TGTGCCAGCAGCCTGGTGGGACTCGCTAGCACAGATACGCAGTATTTT. It codes for CASSLVGLASTDTQYF. The full variable domain, with the rest looked up from reference TRBV5-6 and TRBJ2-3, is DAGVTQSPTHLIKTRGQQVTLRCSPKSGHDTVSWYQQALGQGPQFIFQYYEEEERQRGNFPDRFSGHQFPNYSSELNVNALLLGDSALYLCASSLVGLASTDTQYFGPGTRLTVL.

This clone was counted between two and nine times. This rearrangement joins TRBV19 to TRBJ1-3; D is possibly TRBD1 (6 bases). The V end lost 5 bases, the J end lost 5 bases, and 13 bases lay between the germline ends. CDR1 is LNHDA, CDR2 SQIVND, per germline (reference sequence). The CDR3 consists of 14 residues. The DNA for the CDR3 is TGTGCCAGTAGTGGAAGAGGGGGAAGAAACACCATATATTTT. Translated, it gives CASSGRGGRNTIYF.

This clone occurred once. The genes are TRBV5-1 and TRBJ2-7; D not resolved. The V gene lost 0 bases and the J gene lost 4 bases, with 8 bases spanning the gap. In germline, CDR1 is SGHRS, CDR2 YFSETQ. The CDR3 spans 13 residues. The CDR3 loop reads CASSLAREYEQYF. The CDR3 DNA reads TGCGCCAGCAGCTTGGCAAGAGAATACGAGCAGTACTTC.

The J gene is TRBJ2-3, the V gene TRBV5-1; 11 positions match TRBD2. The CDR3 totals 17 residues. Germline loops: CDR1 SGHRS, CDR2 YFSETQ. With V trimmed by 4 bases and J by 3 bases, 10 bases remained unmatched. This chain's CDR3 is CASSTGTSGAGTDTQYF. CDR3 bases: TGCGCCAGCAGCACCGGGACTAGCGGAGCCGGGACAGATACGCAGTATTTT.

This rearrangement joins TRBV2 to TRBJ2-6; possible D gene TRBD2, 6 bases. Trimming took 7 bases from V and 3 from J, leaving 16 bases between them. From germline, CDR1 is SNHLY and CDR2 FYNNEI. The CDR3 runs 16 residues. The CDR3 loop reads CASTGGTRGGANVLTF. The CDR3 bases are TGTGCCAGCACGGGCGGGACGAGGGGTGGGGCCAACGTCCTGACTTTC.

The chain links TRBV25-1 to TRBJ2-5, with 7 bases aligning to TRBD2. The CDR3 extends over 17 amino acids. CDR1 is MGHDK, CDR2 SYGVNS, per germline. V trimming: 0 bases; J trimming: 5 bases; junction bases outside the gene matches: 12. The DNA for the CDR3 is TGTGCCAGCAGTGAATATCGGACTAGTCACCCCGGGGAGACCCAGTACTTC. Its protein product is CASSEYRTSHPGETQYF.

CDR3 sequence reads: CASSLEASGYNEQFF. The CDR3 bases are TGCGCCAGCAGCTTGGAGGCTAGCGGATACAATGAGCAGTTCTTC. The J gene is TRBJ2-1, the V gene TRBV5-1; 7 bases are shared with TRBD2. CDR1 SGHRS and CDR2 YFSETQ come from the germline V gene. The CDR3 extends over 15 amino acids. V lost 0 bases, J lost 4 bases, and 4 bases stayed unmatched.

The V and J genes are TRBV30 and TRBJ2-2; D ambiguous. V was trimmed by 4 bases and J by 5 bases, leaving 11 bases between them. Germline CDR1 is GTSNPN and CDR2 is SVGIG (reference sequence). This CDR3 comprises 13 residues. CDR3 DNA sequence: TGTGCCTGGAAACCGCAGATAACCGGGGAGCTGTTTTTT. Translation gives CAWKPQITGELFF.

Turning to this clone: An end of the junction differs from the germline gene, which may be a read error. The chain recombines TRBV27 with TRBJ2-7; 7 bases are shared with TRBD1. CDR3 length equals 13 residues. Germline V lookup: CDR1 MNHEY, CDR2 SMNVEV (reference sequence). In nucleotides, the CDR3 is TGTGCCAGCAGCCTCGGGACAGACTACGGGCAGTACTTC. Its translation is CASSLGTDYGQYF.

On this clone: The sample holds other DNA sequences that translate to the same CDR3. The V gene is TRBV5-1, the J gene TRBJ1-2; TRBD1 matches 7 bases. Germline lookup yields CDR1 SGHRS and CDR2 YFSETQ. The CDR3 contains 14 residues. Unmatched junction bases numbered 3, after V lost 0 bases and J lost 4 bases. The CDR3 loop reads CASSLGDRSYGYTF. DNA of the CDR3: TGCGCCAGCAGCTTGGGGGACAGATCCTATGGCTACACCTTC.

For this clone: The junction does not match germline at one end; this may be a read error. The V gene is TRBV7-9, the J gene TRBJ2-7, with 8 nucleotides matching TRBD1. The CDR3 has 16 amino acids. Looked up from germline, CDR1 is SEHNR and CDR2 is FQNEAQ (reference sequence). The CDR3 sequence is CSSSETRDRQHYEQYF. In DNA, the CDR3 is TGTTCCAGCAGTGAGACCCGGGACAGGCAACACTACGAGCAGTACTTC.

The chain couples TRBV5-1 to TRBJ2-1, with a possible D match to TRBD2 (5 bases). The ends were cut back, 0 bases at V and 8 bases at J, with 18 bases in the middle. Germline V gene sequence: CDR1 SGHRS, CDR2 YFSETQ. The CDR3 covers 16 residues. CDR3 sequence reads: CASSLGAGRKWDEQFF. The CDR3 DNA is TGCGCCAGCAGCTTGGGTGCGGGTAGAAAATGGGATGAGCAGTTCTTC.

The chain joins TRBV1 to TRBJ2-7; TRBD2 was called by the table and not checked on the DNA. TRBV1 has pseudogene status. This CDR3 comprises 12 residues. The CDR3 DNA reads as TGCACCAGCAGCCAGGACCGGGGCGAGCAGTACTTC. Its protein is CTSSQDRGEQYF.

V usage is TRBV7-9 and J usage is TRBJ1-2, with D maybe TRBD1 (6 bases). Germline V CDR1 and CDR2: SEHNR, FQNEAQ (reference sequence). There are 12 residues in the CDR3. V gave up 7 bases and J gave up 7 bases, with 13 bases separating them. CDR3 in amino acids: CASIGQRGGYTF. Here the CDR3 DNA reads TGTGCCAGCATTGGACAGAGAGGTGGCTACACCTTC.

The V call is TRBV25-1, the J call TRBJ1-1; D may be TRBD1 (6 bases). CDR1 MGHDK and CDR2 SYGVNS come from the germline V gene. V dropped 6 bases and J dropped 3 bases, with 11 bases sitting between them. The CDR3 totals 13 residues. This CDR3 is CASRRTEYTEAFF. The CDR3 DNA reads TGTGCCAGCAGACGGACAGAATACACTGAAGCTTTCTTT.

This chain links TRBV28 with TRBJ1-1; no clear D. Between the trimmed V and J ends, which lost 7 bases and 1 base, there was a span of 10 bases. The CDR3 extends over 13 amino acids. CDR1 and CDR2 (germline): MDHEN, SYDVKM. CDR3 nucleotide sequence: TGTGCCAGCACCCGTCTGCGGAACACTGAAGCTTTCTTT. Its protein product is CASTRLRNTEAFF.

The rearrangement links TRBV29-1 to TRBJ1-2; D not resolved. This CDR3 is built from 11 residues. Germline V gene data show CDR1 as SQVTM and CDR2 as ANQGSEA. With 5 bases removed from V and 8 bases from J, the gap between germline ends came to 12 bases. The CDR3 region is CSVWSSLGYTF. The CDR3 nucleotides are TGCAGCGTTTGGAGCAGCCTGGGCTACACCTTC.

The chain recombines TRBV15 with TRBJ1-5; D call uncertain. The ends were cut back, 8 bases at V and 7 bases at J, with 18 bases in the middle. The germline gives CDR1 LNHNV, CDR2 YYDKDF (reference sequence). This CDR3 spans 14 amino acids. The CDR3: CATSPMRDIQPQHF. The CDR3 DNA is TGTGCCACCTCTCCGATGAGGGATATCCAGCCCCAGCATTTT.

The chain joins TRBV6-5 to TRBJ1-1; the match to TRBD1 covers 7 bases. This CDR3 spans 13 amino acids. After removal of 6 bases from V and 6 bases from J, the junction contained 7 bases not matched to a gene. The V gene's germline CDR1 is MNHEY and CDR2 SVGAGI. The CDR3 spells CASSLTGFAEAFF. The CDR3 bases are TGTGCCAGCAGCCTGACAGGGTTTGCTGAAGCTTTCTTT.

The rearrangement uses TRBV10-3 and TRBJ2-7, with 9 bases aligning to TRBD2. CDR3 length: 15 amino acids. The germline CDR1 and CDR2 sequences are ENHRY and SYGVKD. Losses at the gene ends were 3 bases for V and 6 bases for J; bases not matched to a gene: 9. CDR3 nucleotide sequence: TGTGCCATCAGTGACCGCGCGGGAGGGCCTCCCGAGCAGTACTTC. It is translated as CAISDRAGGPPEQYF.

The chain carries TRBV28 and TRBJ2-3; TRBD1 matches at 11 bases. Germline loops: CDR1 MDHEN, CDR2 SYDVKM. V dropped 2 bases and J dropped 5; count of bases not matched to a gene: 3. The CDR3 length is 15 residues. CDR3 nucleotide sequence: TGTGCCAGCAGTTTAGGGGGGACAGGGGGAGATACGCAGTATTTT. It is translated as CASSLGGTGGDTQYF.